These T cell receptor beta chains were read from a single sample in a study of CD8 T cells in Susac syndrome. TCRdb fed the immunoSEQ multiplex PCR reads into MiXCR, producing one record per CDR3 protein. The data show around 270,000 distinct CDR3 sequences, roughly 90% seen once. Source material: CD8+ T cells from PBMCs. Receptors were obtained from a human donor with multiple sclerosis. Both conserved end residues are part of each CDR3. D genes are given only for firm matches. A clone size is listed for some rows: how often the clone was seen (once, few, many), or a class if it is expanded.

D gene: -
V gene: TRBV11-2
clone size: few
J gene: TRBJ2-7
CDR3 protein: CASSFIGYEQYF
CDR3 DNA: TGTGCCAGCAGCTTCATAGGCTACGAGCAGTACTTC

D gene: -
V gene: TRBV20-1
clone size: -
J gene: TRBJ2-2
CDR3 protein: CSARPLEGDTGELFF
CDR3 DNA: TGCAGTGCTCGGCCACTGGAAGGGGACACCGGGGAGCTGTTTTTT

D gene: TRBD2
V gene: TRBV6-1
clone size: -
J gene: TRBJ2-7
CDR3 protein: CASSTLERGNLNYEQYF
CDR3 DNA: TGTGCCAGCAGTACCCTGGAGCGGGGGAACCTAAACTACGAGCAGTACTTC

D gene: TRBD1
V gene: TRBV7-9
clone size: -
J gene: TRBJ1-2
CDR3 protein: CASSLRDRVDYGYTF
CDR3 DNA: TGTGCCAGCAGCCTACGGGACAGGGTGGACTATGGCTACACCTTC

D gene: -
V gene: TRBV4-3
clone size: -
J gene: TRBJ1-6
CDR3 protein: CASSQGVGSPLHF
CDR3 DNA: TGCGCCAGCAGCCAAGGGGTCGGTTCACCCCTCCACTTT

D gene: -
V gene: TRBV7-8
clone size: -
J gene: TRBJ2-3
CDR3 protein: CASSPTGDFTQYF
CDR3 DNA: TGTGCCAGCAGCCCGACCGGAGACTTCACGCAGTATTTT

D gene: -
V gene: TRBV4-1
clone size: -
J gene: TRBJ2-1
CDR3 protein: CASSQAGSNEQFF
CDR3 DNA: TGCGCCAGCAGCCAAGCGGGCAGCAATGAGCAGTTCTTC

D gene: TRBD1
V gene: TRBV27
clone size: -
J gene: TRBJ1-6
CDR3 protein: CASSLSAEGARHLNSPLHF
CDR3 DNA: TGTGCCAGCAGTTTATCGGCCGAGGGGGCCCGACACCTAAATTCACCCCTCCACTTT

D gene: TRBD2
V gene: TRBV20-1
clone size: -
J gene: TRBJ2-1
CDR3 protein: CSARPLAEIDSYNEQFF
CDR3 DNA: TGCAGTGCTAGACCGCTAGCGGAGATAGACTCCTACAATGAGCAGTTCTTC

D gene: -
V gene: TRBV7-2
clone size: -
J gene: TRBJ2-7
CDR3 protein: CASSLSAYIDYEQYF
CDR3 DNA: TGTGCCAGCAGCTTAAGTGCGTACATAGACTACGAGCAGTACTTC

D gene: -
V gene: TRBV20-1
clone size: -
J gene: TRBJ2-7
CDR3 protein: CSARDLRGASYEQYF
CDR3 DNA: TGCAGTGCTAGAGATCTTCGGGGGGCCTCCTACGAGCAGTACTTC

D gene: -
V gene: TRBV7-2
clone size: -
J gene: TRBJ2-2
CDR3 protein: CASSLERANTGELFF
CDR3 DNA: TGTGCCAGCAGCTTAGAGAGGGCGAACACCGGGGAGCTGTTTTTT

D gene: TRBD2
V gene: TRBV6-4
clone size: -
J gene: TRBJ2-1
CDR3 protein: CASSDSPGGGGTYNEQFF
CDR3 DNA: TGTGCCAGCAGTGACTCCCCCGGGGGCGGGGGGACATACAATGAGCAGTTCTTC

D gene: -
V gene: TRBV27
clone size: -
J gene: TRBJ2-7
CDR3 protein: CASSPTRGIKEQYF
CDR3 DNA: TGTGCCAGCAGTCCGACTCGGGGGATTAAGGAGCAGTACTTC

D gene: -
V gene: TRBV7-2
clone size: -
J gene: TRBJ2-3
CDR3 protein: CASSLVTVSTDTQYF
CDR3 DNA: TGTGCCAGCAGCTTAGTGACAGTGAGCACAGATACGCAGTATTTT

D gene: -
V gene: TRBV7-3
clone size: -
J gene: TRBJ2-2
CDR3 protein: CASSSYRGQDTGELFF
CDR3 DNA: TGTGCCAGCAGCTCTTACAGAGGGCAGGACACCGGGGAGCTGTTTTTT

D gene: TRBD1
V gene: TRBV7-9
clone size: -
J gene: TRBJ2-7
CDR3 protein: CASSLVSGTVYEQYF
CDR3 DNA: TGTGCCAGCAGCTTAGTCTCAGGGACAGTCTACGAGCAGTACTTC

D gene: -
V gene: TRBV16
clone size: -
J gene: TRBJ2-7
CDR3 protein: CASSQEGRDYEQYF
CDR3 DNA: TGTGCCAGCAGCCAAGAGGGTAGAGACTACGAGCAGTACTTC

D gene: TRBD2
V gene: TRBV3-1
clone size: -
J gene: TRBJ2-1
CDR3 protein: CASSPGLAGEDEQFF
CDR3 DNA: TGTGCCAGCAGCCCGGGACTAGCGGGGGAGGATGAGCAGTTCTTC

D gene: -
V gene: TRBV12-3/TRBV12-4
clone size: -
J gene: TRBJ2-2
CDR3 protein: CASTSLGRGDTGELFF
CDR3 DNA: TGTGCCAGTACCTCCTTGGGCAGGGGGGACACCGGGGAGCTGTTTTTT

D gene: -
V gene: TRBV24-1
clone size: -
J gene: TRBJ2-1
CDR3 protein: CATSEGPIPEDEQFF
CDR3 DNA: TGTGCCACCAGTGAGGGGCCGATCCCCGAGGATGAGCAGTTCTTC

D gene: TRBD2
V gene: TRBV6-2/TRBV6-3
clone size: -
J gene: TRBJ2-1
CDR3 protein: CASSLAGEAYNEQFF
CDR3 DNA: TGTGCCAGCAGTTTAGCGGGAGAGGCCTACAATGAGCAGTTCTTC

D gene: TRBD1
V gene: TRBV7-6
clone size: -
J gene: TRBJ2-1
CDR3 protein: CASSLEAQTGYNEQFF
CDR3 DNA: TGTGCCAGCAGCTTAGAGGCCCAGACAGGGTATAATGAGCAGTTCTTC

D gene: TRBD2
V gene: TRBV27
clone size: -
J gene: TRBJ2-1
CDR3 protein: CASSLATSGRAGEQFF
CDR3 DNA: TGTGCCAGCAGTTTAGCTACTAGCGGGAGGGCCGGTGAGCAGTTCTTC

D gene: -
V gene: TRBV6-5
clone size: -
J gene: TRBJ2-5
CDR3 protein: CARGFLETQYF
CDR3 DNA: TGTGCCAGGGGTTTTCTAGAGACCCAGTACTTC

D gene: TRBD2
V gene: TRBV7-2
clone size: -
J gene: TRBJ2-7
CDR3 protein: CASSSRIAGMYEQYF
CDR3 DNA: TGTGCCAGCAGCTCCCGGATAGCGGGGATGTACGAGCAGTACTTC

D gene: -
V gene: TRBV7-2
clone size: -
J gene: TRBJ2-1
CDR3 protein: CASSFSPRGNEQFF
CDR3 DNA: TGTGCCAGCAGCTTTTCCCCAAGAGGGAATGAGCAGTTCTTC

D gene: -
V gene: TRBV2
clone size: -
J gene: TRBJ1-4
CDR3 protein: CASRPSIGELYDEKLFF
CDR3 DNA: TGTGCCAGCAGACCCTCAATAGGAGAGCTGTATGATGAAAAACTGTTTTTT

D gene: TRBD1
V gene: TRBV10-3
clone size: -
J gene: TRBJ1-1
CDR3 protein: CAISRPGQDNTEAFF
CDR3 DNA: TGTGCCATCAGTAGACCGGGACAGGATAACACTGAAGCTTTCTTT

D gene: -
V gene: TRBV24-1
clone size: -
J gene: TRBJ2-7
CDR3 protein: CATRYLGRPAYEQYF
CDR3 DNA: TGTGCCACCAGATACTTAGGGCGACCCGCCTACGAGCAGTACTTC

D gene: -
V gene: TRBV6-2/TRBV6-3
clone size: once
J gene: TRBJ2-7
CDR3 protein: CASSYSEGATYEQYF
CDR3 DNA: TGTGCCAGCAGTTACTCAGAGGGAGCCACCTACGAGCAGTACTTC

D gene: -
V gene: TRBV7-9
clone size: once
J gene: TRBJ2-7
CDR3 protein: CASTSEVGGDEQYF
CDR3 DNA: TGTGCCAGCACCTCCGAGGTGGGGGGCGACGAGCAGTACTTC

D gene: -
V gene: TRBV10-3
clone size: -
J gene: TRBJ2-3
CDR3 protein: CAISLENTDTQYF
CDR3 DNA: TGTGCCATCAGTCTAGAAAACACAGATACGCAGTATTTT

D gene: TRBD2
V gene: TRBV5-6
clone size: -
J gene: TRBJ2-3
CDR3 protein: CASSLSLAGVVSQTDTQYF
CDR3 DNA: TGTGCCAGCAGCTTAAGCCTAGCGGGGGTGGTCTCCCAAACAGATACGCAGTATTTT

D gene: -
V gene: TRBV5-6
clone size: -
J gene: TRBJ1-4
CDR3 protein: CASSPGPGVGKKLFF
CDR3 DNA: TGTGCCAGCAGCCCGGGTCCAGGGGTTGGGAAAAAACTGTTTTTT

D gene: -
V gene: TRBV15
clone size: -
J gene: TRBJ1-1
CDR3 protein: CATSRETVNTEAFF
CDR3 DNA: TGTGCCACCAGCAGGGAGACAGTGAACACTGAAGCTTTCTTT

D gene: TRBD2
V gene: TRBV20-1
clone size: -
J gene: TRBJ2-7
CDR3 protein: CSANPRASGDYYEQYF
CDR3 DNA: TGCAGTGCTAACCCCCGGGCTAGCGGAGACTACTACGAGCAGTACTTC

D gene: TRBD1
V gene: TRBV7-6
clone size: -
J gene: TRBJ2-7
CDR3 protein: CASSLVTGGPDEQYF
CDR3 DNA: TGTGCCAGCAGCCTAGTGACAGGGGGCCCGGACGAGCAGTACTTC

D gene: TRBD2
V gene: TRBV2
clone size: -
J gene: TRBJ2-3
CDR3 protein: CASRGLAGGPDTQYF
CDR3 DNA: TGTGCCAGCAGGGGCCTAGCGGGGGGACCAGATACGCAGTATTTT

D gene: -
V gene: TRBV7-6
clone size: -
J gene: TRBJ2-7
CDR3 protein: CASSPRPGTPYEQYF
CDR3 DNA: TGTGCCAGCAGCCCGCGCCCCGGAACCCCCTACGAGCAGTACTTC

D gene: -
V gene: TRBV6-5
clone size: once
J gene: TRBJ2-1
CDR3 protein: CASSPGVFSNEQFF
CDR3 DNA: TGTGCCAGCAGTCCGGGAGTATTTAGCAATGAGCAGTTCTTC

D gene: -
V gene: TRBV12-3/TRBV12-4
clone size: -
J gene: TRBJ1-1
CDR3 protein: CASNSPAYTEAFF
CDR3 DNA: TGTGCCAGCAATTCTCCGGCGTACACTGAAGCTTTCTTT

D gene: -
V gene: TRBV27
clone size: -
J gene: TRBJ2-2
CDR3 protein: CASSLWAGELFF
CDR3 DNA: TGTGCCAGCAGTTTATGGGCCGGGGAGCTGTTTTTT

D gene: -
V gene: TRBV10-3
clone size: once
J gene: TRBJ1-5
CDR3 protein: CAIRPGYSNQPQHF
CDR3 DNA: TGTGCCATCAGACCAGGGTATAGCAATCAGCCCCAGCATTTT

D gene: -
V gene: TRBV7-9
clone size: -
J gene: TRBJ2-6
CDR3 protein: CASSPRQVGVLTF
CDR3 DNA: TGTGCCAGCAGCCCCAGACAGGTCGGCGTCCTGACTTTC

D gene: -
V gene: TRBV28
clone size: -
J gene: TRBJ2-3
CDR3 protein: CATRGPGEADTQYF
CDR3 DNA: TGTGCCACCAGAGGGCCAGGGGAAGCAGATACGCAGTATTTT

D gene: TRBD2
V gene: TRBV29-1
clone size: -
J gene: TRBJ2-3
CDR3 protein: CSVVSGRGTDTQYF
CDR3 DNA: TGCAGCGTGGTTAGCGGGAGGGGCACAGATACGCAGTATTTT

D gene: TRBD2
V gene: TRBV7-2
clone size: -
J gene: TRBJ2-1
CDR3 protein: CASTLAGGSDEQFF
CDR3 DNA: TGTGCCAGCACCCTAGCGGGGGGGAGTGATGAGCAGTTCTTC

D gene: -
V gene: TRBV4-3
clone size: -
J gene: TRBJ2-2
CDR3 protein: CASSPIGAGELFF
CDR3 DNA: TGCGCCAGCAGCCCAATCGGGGCCGGGGAGCTGTTTTTT

D gene: TRBD1
V gene: TRBV5-4
clone size: once
J gene: TRBJ2-7
CDR3 protein: CASSLGDRVYEQYF
CDR3 DNA: TGTGCCAGCAGCTTGGGGGACAGGGTGTACGAGCAGTACTTC

D gene: -
V gene: TRBV30
clone size: few
J gene: TRBJ2-7
CDR3 protein: CAWSVGSSYEQYF
CDR3 DNA: TGTGCCTGGAGTGTTGGAAGCTCCTACGAGCAGTACTTC

D gene: -
V gene: TRBV7-2
clone size: -
J gene: TRBJ2-3
CDR3 protein: CASSLEPDGTDTQYF
CDR3 DNA: TGTGCCAGCAGCTTAGAACCAGACGGCACAGATACGCAGTATTTT

D gene: -
V gene: TRBV28
clone size: -
J gene: TRBJ2-7
CDR3 protein: CATRTGSSYEQYF
CDR3 DNA: TGTGCCACCCGGACGGGCAGCTCCTACGAGCAGTACTTC

D gene: -
V gene: TRBV7-9
clone size: -
J gene: TRBJ1-1
CDR3 protein: CASSRGGEAFF
CDR3 DNA: TGTGCCAGCAGCAGAGGTGGTGAAGCTTTCTTT